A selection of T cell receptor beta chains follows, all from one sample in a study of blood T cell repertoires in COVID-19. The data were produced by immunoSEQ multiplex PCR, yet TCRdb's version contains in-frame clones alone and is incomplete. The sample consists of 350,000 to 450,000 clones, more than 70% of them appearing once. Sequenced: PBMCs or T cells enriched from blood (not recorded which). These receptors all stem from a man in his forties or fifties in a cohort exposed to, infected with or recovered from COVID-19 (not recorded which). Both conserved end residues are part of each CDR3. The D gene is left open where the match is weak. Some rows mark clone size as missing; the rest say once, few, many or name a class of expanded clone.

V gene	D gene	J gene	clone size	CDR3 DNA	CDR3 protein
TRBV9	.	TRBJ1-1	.	TGTGCCAGCAGCGCCAATCCCCCGGGGACTGAAGCTTTCTTT	CASSANPPGTEAFF
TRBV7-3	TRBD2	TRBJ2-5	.	TGTGCCAGCAGCCCAGTAGCGGGAGATGAAGAGACCCAGTACTTC	CASSPVAGDEETQYF
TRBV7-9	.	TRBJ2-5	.	TGTGCCAGCAGCTTACCCGGACTCGTCCAAGAGACCCAGTACTTC	CASSLPGLVQETQYF
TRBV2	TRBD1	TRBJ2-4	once	TGTGCCAGCAGTTCAGGGGGTATAGCCAAAAACATTCAGTACTTC	CASSSGGIAKNIQYF
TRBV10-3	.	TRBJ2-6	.	TGTGCCATCAGCGACCTCCGCGACTTAGGCCTCTCTGGGGCCAACGTCCTGACTTTC	CAISDLRDLGLSGANVLTF
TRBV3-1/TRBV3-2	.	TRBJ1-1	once	TGTGCCAGCAGCCCCGGTCGGGCCCTGAGGACTGAAGCCTTCTTT	CASSPGRALRTEAFF
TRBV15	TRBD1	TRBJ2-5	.	TGTGCCACCAGCAGCGGGACAGGGGGCATAGAGACCCAGTACTTC	CATSSGTGGIETQYF
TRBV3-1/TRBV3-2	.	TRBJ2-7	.	TGTGCCAGCAGCCAAGATGGCAGGGGCTGGGACGAGCAGTACTTC	CASSQDGRGWDEQYF
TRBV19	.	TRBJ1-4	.	TGTGCCACCACAACAGGAGATGCAACTAATGAAAAACTGTTTTTT	CATTTGDATNEKLFF
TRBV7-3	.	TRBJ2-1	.	TGTGCCAGCAGCTTACGGCTAGCAACGTACAATGAGCAGTTCTTC	CASSLRLATYNEQFF
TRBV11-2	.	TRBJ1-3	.	TGTGCCAGCAGCTTCCCCGCGACAGGTCTTTCTGGAAACACCATATATTTT	CASSFPATGLSGNTIYF
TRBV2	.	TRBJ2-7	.	TGTGCCAGCAGTGAAACTCGACCCGGTAGCGGATCGTACGAGCAGTACTTC	CASSETRPGSGSYEQYF
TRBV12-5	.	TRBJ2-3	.	TGTGCTAGTGGACTAAGCGGTAGCACAGATACGCAGTATTTT	CASGLSGSTDTQYF
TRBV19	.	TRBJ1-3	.	TGTGCCAGTACAGGTCCTTACTCTGGAAACACCATATATTTT	CASTGPYSGNTIYF
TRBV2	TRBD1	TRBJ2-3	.	TGTGCCAGCAGTGGGGGGACAGGTCCCACAGATACGCAGTATTTT	CASSGGTGPTDTQYF
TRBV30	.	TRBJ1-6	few	TGTGCCTGGGGTGGACAGCGGGGAAATTCACCCCTCCACTTT	CAWGGQRGNSPLHF
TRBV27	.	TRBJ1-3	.	TGTGCCAGCACCCCCGGGGTCTACTCTGGAAACACCATATATTTT	CASTPGVYSGNTIYF
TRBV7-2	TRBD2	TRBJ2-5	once	TGTGCCAGCAGCTTAATCGGGAGGGCCCCAGAGACCCAGTACTTC	CASSLIGRAPETQYF
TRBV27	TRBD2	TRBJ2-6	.	TGTGCCAGCAGTGCACGACTAGCGGGAGGTCACTCTGGGGCCAACGTCCTGACTTTC	CASSARLAGGHSGANVLTF
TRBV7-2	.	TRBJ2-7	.	TGTGCCAGCAGCTTAAGGGGTTTCCTCTACGAGCAGTACTTC	CASSLRGFLYEQYF
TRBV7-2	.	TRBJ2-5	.	TGTGCCAGCAGCTTGAGCGAGACCCAGTACTTC	CASSLSETQYF
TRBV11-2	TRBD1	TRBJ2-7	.	TGTGCCAGCAGCTTGGACAGGGGATCCTACGAGCAGTACTTC	CASSLDRGSYEQYF
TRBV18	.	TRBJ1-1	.	TGTGCCAGCTCGGACAGCTCGAACACTGAAGCTTTCTTT	CASSDSSNTEAFF
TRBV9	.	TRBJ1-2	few	TGTGCCAGCAGTGATGGACAGCTTACTACTAACTATGGCTACACCTTC	CASSDGQLTTNYGYTF
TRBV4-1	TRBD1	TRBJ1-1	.	TGCGCCAGCAGCCACCGGACAGGCCAGAACACTGAAGCTTTCTTT	CASSHRTGQNTEAFF
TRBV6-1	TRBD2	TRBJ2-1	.	TGTGCCAGCAGTGAACAAGGCCTAGCGGGAGTGAATGAGCAGTTCTTC	CASSEQGLAGVNEQFF
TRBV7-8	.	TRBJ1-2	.	TGTGCCAGCAGCGTCGACAAGAACTATGGCTACACCTTC	CASSVDKNYGYTF
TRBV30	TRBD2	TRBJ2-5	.	TGTGCCTCTAGTCTGGGACTAGCGGGAGTAGAGACCCAGTACTTC	CASSLGLAGVETQYF
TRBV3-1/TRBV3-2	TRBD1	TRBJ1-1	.	TGTGCCAGCACCAGACAGGGGGCAGGGACTGAAGCTTTCTTT	CASTRQGAGTEAFF
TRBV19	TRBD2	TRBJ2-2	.	TGTGCCAGCCTGCTAGCGGGAGGGCGGTACACCGGGGAGCTGTTTTTT	CASLLAGGRYTGELFF
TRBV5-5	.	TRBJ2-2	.	TGTGCCAGCAGCTTGGGGGGAGGCACCGGGGAGCTGTTTTTT	CASSLGGGTGELFF
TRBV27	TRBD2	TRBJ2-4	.	TGTGCCAGCAGGGGGACTAGCGGGGACATTCAGTACTTC	CASRGTSGDIQYF
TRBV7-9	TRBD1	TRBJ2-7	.	TGTGCCAGCAGCTTAGCGGGGACAGCTAACGACGAGCAGTACTTC	CASSLAGTANDEQYF
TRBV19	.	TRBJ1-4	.	TGTGCCAGTAGTAACCCAGGGGTTGCTAATGAAAAACTGTTTTTT	CASSNPGVANEKLFF
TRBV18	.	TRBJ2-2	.	TGTGCCAGCTCACCCTCCGTTTCCGCCGGGGAGCTGTTTTTT	CASSPSVSAGELFF
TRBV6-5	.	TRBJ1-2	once	TGTGCCAGCAGAATGGTTAGCTATGGCTACACCTTC	CASRMVSYGYTF
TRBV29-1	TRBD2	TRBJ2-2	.	TGCAGCGCACACGGGCCTAGCGGGAGGACTAACACCGGGGAGCTGTTTTTT	CSAHGPSGRTNTGELFF
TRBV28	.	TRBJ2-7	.	TGTGCCAGCAGCACTACCAACGCCTACGAGCAGTACTTC	CASSTTNAYEQYF
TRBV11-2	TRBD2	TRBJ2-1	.	TGTGCCAGCAGCTTCGGTCGACTAGCGGGAGTTTTCAATGAGCAGTTCTTC	CASSFGRLAGVFNEQFF
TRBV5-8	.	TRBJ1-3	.	TGTGCCAGCAGCTCCAGGACAGTTCGCGGAAACACCATATATTTT	CASSSRTVRGNTIYF
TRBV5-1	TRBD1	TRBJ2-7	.	TGCGCCAGCAGCTACCCGGGACAGGAGAGGGAGCAGTACTTC	CASSYPGQEREQYF
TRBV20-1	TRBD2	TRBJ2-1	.	TGCAGTGCTAGTGGTAGCGGGAGTTTACGGGAGCAGTTCTTC	CSASGSGSLREQFF